This record covers a single TCR beta chain. The table came from immunoSEQ multiplex PCR; TCRdb's copy has only in-frame clones and leaves some out. Among some 200,000 clones listed, 85% to 95% were seen once. These data originate in a study of shared clonotypes between healthy human individuals. Sequencing was carried out using naive CD4+ T cells sorted from blood. The subset was: CD45RA+ positively selected. The receptor comes from a woman aged 30 to 39 in good health.

This chain's CDR3 is CASLPTWTGGNYEQYF. The CDR3 coding sequence is TGTGCCAGCCTGCCTACCTGGACAGGGGGCAACTACGAGCAGTACTTC. This chain links TRBV2 with TRBJ2-7; 11 bases match TRBD1. The V segment lost 8 bases and the J segment 3 bases; nucleotides outside the gene matches: 12. Germline CDR1 is SNHLY and CDR2 is FYNNEI. The CDR3 runs 16 residues.